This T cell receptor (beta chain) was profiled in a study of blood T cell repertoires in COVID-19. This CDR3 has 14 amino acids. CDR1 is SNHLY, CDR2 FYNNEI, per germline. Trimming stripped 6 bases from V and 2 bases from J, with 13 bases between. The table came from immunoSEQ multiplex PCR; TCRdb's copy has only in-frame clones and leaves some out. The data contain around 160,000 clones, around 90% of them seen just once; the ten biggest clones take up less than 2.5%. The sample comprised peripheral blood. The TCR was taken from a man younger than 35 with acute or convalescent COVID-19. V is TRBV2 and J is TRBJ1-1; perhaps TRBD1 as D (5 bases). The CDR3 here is CASSLGAFNTEAFF. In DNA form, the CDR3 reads TGTGCCAGCAGCCTAGGGGCCTTTAACACTGAAGCTTTCTTT.